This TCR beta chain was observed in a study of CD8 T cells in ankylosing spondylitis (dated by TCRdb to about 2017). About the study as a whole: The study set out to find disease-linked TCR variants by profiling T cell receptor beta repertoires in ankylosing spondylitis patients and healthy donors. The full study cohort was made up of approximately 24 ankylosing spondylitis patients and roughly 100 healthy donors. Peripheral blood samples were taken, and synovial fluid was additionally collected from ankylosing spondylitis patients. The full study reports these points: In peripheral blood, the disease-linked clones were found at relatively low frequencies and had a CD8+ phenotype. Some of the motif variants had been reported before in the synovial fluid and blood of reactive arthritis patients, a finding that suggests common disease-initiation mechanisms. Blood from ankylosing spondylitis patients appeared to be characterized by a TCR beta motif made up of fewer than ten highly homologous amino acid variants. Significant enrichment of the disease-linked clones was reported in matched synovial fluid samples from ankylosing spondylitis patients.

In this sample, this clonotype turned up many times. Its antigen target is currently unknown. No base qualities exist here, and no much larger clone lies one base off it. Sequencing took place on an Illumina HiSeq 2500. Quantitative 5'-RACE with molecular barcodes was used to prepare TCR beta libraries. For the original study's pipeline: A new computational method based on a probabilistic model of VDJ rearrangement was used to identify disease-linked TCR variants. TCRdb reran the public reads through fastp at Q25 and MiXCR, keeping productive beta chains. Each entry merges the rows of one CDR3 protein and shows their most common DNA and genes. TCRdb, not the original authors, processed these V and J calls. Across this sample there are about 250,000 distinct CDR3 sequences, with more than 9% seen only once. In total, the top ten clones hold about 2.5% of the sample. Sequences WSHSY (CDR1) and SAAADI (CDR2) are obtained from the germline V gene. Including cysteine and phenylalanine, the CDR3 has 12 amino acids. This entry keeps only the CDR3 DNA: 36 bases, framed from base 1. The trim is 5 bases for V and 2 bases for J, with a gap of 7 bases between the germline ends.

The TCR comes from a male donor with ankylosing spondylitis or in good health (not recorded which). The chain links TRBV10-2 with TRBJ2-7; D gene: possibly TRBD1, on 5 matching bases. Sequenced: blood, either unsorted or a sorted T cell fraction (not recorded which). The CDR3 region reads CASSTGAYEQYF. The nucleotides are TGCGCCAGCAGTACAGGAGCCTACGAGCAGTACTTC.